This T cell receptor beta chain was observed in a study of blood T cells in healthy people across ages. Study outcomes and limitations: More naive CD4+ cells and higher diversity marked long-lived donors relative to aged donors.

Combining a sample-barcoded 5' primer with a J-beta primer mix, a second PCR ran for about 7 to 11 cycles. TCRdb reprocessed the 5' RACE reads via MiXCR and lists one record per CDR3 protein. The sample includes about 720,000 distinct CDR3 sequences, about 24% of them seen just once. Trimming took 5 bases from V and 7 from J; bases not matched to a gene: 14. Per the germline V gene, CDR1 is MNHNS and CDR2 is SASEGT. This CDR3 comprises 16 residues. On this clonotype itself: Its antigen is unidentified.

The sequencing sample was made of blood. This TCR was sampled from a man aged 70-80 years in good health. The chain couples TRBV6-1 to TRBJ2-1, with 7 bases aligning to TRBD1. This CDR3 is CASSIYGTELRNEQFF. The CDR3 region has the DNA TGTGCCAGCAGTATATATGGGACAGAATTAAGAAATGAGCAGTTCTTC.